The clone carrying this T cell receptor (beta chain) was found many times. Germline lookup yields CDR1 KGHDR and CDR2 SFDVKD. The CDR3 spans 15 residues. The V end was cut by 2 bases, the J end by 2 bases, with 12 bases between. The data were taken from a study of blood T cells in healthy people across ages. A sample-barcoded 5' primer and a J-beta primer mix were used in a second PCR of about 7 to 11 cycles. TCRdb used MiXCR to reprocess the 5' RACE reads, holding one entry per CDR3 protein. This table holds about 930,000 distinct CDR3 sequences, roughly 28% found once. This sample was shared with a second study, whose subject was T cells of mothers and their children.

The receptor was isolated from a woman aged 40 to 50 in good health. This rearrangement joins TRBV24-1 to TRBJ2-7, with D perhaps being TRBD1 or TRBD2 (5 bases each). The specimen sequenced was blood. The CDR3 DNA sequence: TGTGCCACCAGTGATTCGAAGCAGGGAGCCTACGAGCAGTACTTC. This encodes CATSDSKQGAYEQYF.